Presented here are 29 T cell receptor beta chains from one specimen sequenced in a study of CD8+ T cells in alopecia areata listed by TCRdb under 2018. In the paper's terms, the time point label means: around 4 weeks on oral tofacitinib. The intended sense of this specimen's treatment or condition label: oral pan-JAK inhibitor, 5-10 mg twice daily. Library preparation was by the immunoSEQ multiplex PCR assay. RNA was extracted from all samples and reverse transcribed into cDNA as template for TCR sequencing. Here the immuneACCESS table is served through TCRdb, limited to in-frame sequences with V and J called. Missing clones are a known gap in these copies; in checked studies unresolved V genes cover under half, and the rest lacks a known reason. The sample table records over 150,000 clones; approximately 56% of these occur just once. The ten top clones hold approximately 0.7% of the sample. Specimen: CD4+ T cells sorted from blood, collected at week 4, from a patient treated with tofacitinib. The receptors come from a human donor with alopecia areata.

V is TRBV6-1 and J is TRBJ2-3; no clear D gene. The V end was cut by 3 bases, the J end by 2 bases, with 3 bases between. The CDR3 sequence is 12 residues long. Germline values: CDR1 MNHNS, CDR2 SASEGT. Written as DNA, the CDR3 is TGTGCCAGCAGTGAGAACACAGATACGCAGTATTTT. This codes for CASSENTDTQYF.

This clone was counted only a few times. The rearrangement uses TRBV20-1 and TRBJ2-5; D ambiguous. Germline V gene lookup returns CDR1 DFQATT and CDR2 SNEGSKA (reference sequence). The CDR3 length is 11 residues. The chain's CDR3 is CRKGNQETQYF. In DNA, the CDR3 is TGCAGGAAAGGGAACCAAGAGACCCAGTACTTC.

J is TRBJ2-7 and V is TRBV13; TRBD2 aligns across 7 bases. Germline CDR1 is PRHDT and CDR2 is FYEKMQ (reference sequence). V dropped 5 bases and J dropped 4; count of bases not matched to a gene: 14. The CDR3 is made up of 16 amino acids. CDR3 nucleotide sequence: TGTGCCAGCAGCCCGGGTGGGCTAGCGGTTTTATACGAGCAGTACTTC. It is translated as CASSPGGLAVLYEQYF. Together with reference TRBV13 and TRBJ2-7, the CDR3 gives the full variable domain: AAGVIQSPRHLIKEKRETATLKCYPIPRHDTVYWYQQGPGQDPQFLISFYEKMQSDKGSIPDRFSAQQFSDYHSELNMSSLELGDSALYFCASSPGGLAVLYEQYFGPGTRLTVT.

The J gene is TRBJ1-2, the V gene TRBV20-1; D is unresolved. Germline lookup yields CDR1 DFQATT and CDR2 SNEGSKA (reference sequence). This CDR3 has 8 residues. The CDR3 DNA follows: TGCAGGGCCGGTGGCTACACCTTC. Its protein is CRAGGYTF.

The rearrangement uses TRBV7-2 and TRBJ1-2; a weak D match, TRBD1 (5 bases). The CDR3 is 15 amino acids. Trimming removed 4 bases at V and 5 bases at J, with 17 bases between. CDR1 is SGHTA, CDR2 FQGNSA, per germline. CDR3 in amino acids: CASSSPPPGLYGYTF. The CDR3 DNA reads TGTGCCAGCAGCTCCCCGCCCCCAGGGCTTTATGGCTACACCTTC.

The V gene is TRBV6-6, the J gene TRBJ2-4; the D gene is possibly TRBD2 (6 bases). The CDR3 contains 14 residues. Germline V CDR1 and CDR2: MNHNY, SVGAGI (reference sequence). The V end lost 6 bases, the J end lost 4 bases, and 13 bases lay between the germline ends. CDR3 sequence reads: CASRTSGGKNIQYF. The CDR3 DNA reads as TGTGCCAGCAGAACCAGCGGAGGGAAAAACATTCAGTACTTC.

The chain joins TRBV29-1 to TRBJ2-5, with D tentatively TRBD1 (6 bases). Germline CDR1 reads SQVTM; CDR2 reads ANQGSEA. The V gene lost 7 bases and the J gene lost 3 bases, with 15 bases spanning the gap. The CDR3 loop spans 13 amino acids. The CDR3 sequence: CSGNRDKKETQYF. The DNA for the CDR3 is TGCAGCGGTAACCGGGACAAAAAAGAGACCCAGTACTTC. The full variable domain, rest sourced from reference TRBV29-1 and TRBJ2-5, is SAVISQKPSRDICQRGTSLTIQCQVDSQVTMMFWYRQQPGQSLTLIATANQGSEATYESGFVIDKFPISRPNLTFSTLTVSNMSPEDSSIYLCSGNRDKKETQYFGPGTRLLVL.

Regarding this clone: At one of its ends the junction is not consistent with the germline gene, which may arise from a read error. The V and J genes are TRBV30 and TRBJ2-1; tentatively, D is TRBD2 (5 bases). CDR1 is GTSNPN and CDR2 is SVGIG in the germline V gene (reference sequence). The CDR3 sequence is 13 residues long. In nucleotides, the CDR3 is TGTGCCTGGAGTGTGAGGACTGCCAATGGGCAGTTCTTC. Translating it yields CAWSVRTANGQFF.

The V and J genes are TRBV7-3 and TRBJ2-1; 9 bases align to TRBD2. V lost 0 bases, J lost 14 bases, and 5 bases stayed unmatched. The V gene's germline CDR1 is SGHTA and CDR2 FQGTGA. The CDR3 contains 13 residues. CDR3 residues: CASSLTSGRGKFF. As DNA, the CDR3 is TGTGCCAGCAGCTTAACTAGCGGGAGAGGGAAGTTCTTC.

This clone was recorded a few times. The rearrangement links TRBV5-6 to TRBJ2-5; D might be TRBD2 (6 bases). In germline, CDR1 is SGHDT, CDR2 YYEEEE. The CDR3 is 15 amino acids. Trimming took off 0 bases at V and 2 bases at J, with 11 bases between the two ends. CDR3 in DNA: TGTGCCAGCAGCTTGGTTGCGGGATCACAAGAGACCCAGTACTTC. Residues: CASSLVAGSQETQYF.

The rearrangement uses TRBV30 and TRBJ1-3, with D unresolved. The CDR3 runs 14 residues. CDR1 and CDR2 from the germline V gene are GTSNPN and SVGIG (reference sequence). Deletions cut 3 bases from V and 0 bases from J, with 9 bases between. The CDR3 protein is CAWRFGNSGNTIYF. The CDR3 coding sequence is TGTGCCTGGAGGTTCGGTAACTCTGGAAACACCATATATTTT.

This clone was detected a few times. The chain is built from TRBV29-1 and TRBJ2-3; a weak D match, TRBD2 (6 bases). V lost 5 bases, J lost 6 bases, and 15 bases lay in between. The germline gives CDR1 SQVTM, CDR2 ANQGSEA. The CDR3 has 13 residues. DNA for the CDR3: TGCAGCGTTCTGACCGGCGGGACGGATACGCAGTATTTT. This translates into CSVLTGGTDTQYF.

The chain carries TRBV6-1 and TRBJ2-1; 11 bases are a match to TRBD2. This CDR3 has 16 amino acids. J gave up 8 bases and V 4 bases, and 10 bases lay outside the gene matches. From germline, CDR1 is MNHNS and CDR2 SASEGT. This CDR3 reads CASSGGASGRPHEQFF. DNA for the CDR3: TGTGCCAGCAGTGGGGGGGCTAGCGGGAGGCCCCATGAGCAGTTCTTC.

This clone has a handful of counts. The chain recombines TRBV10-3 with TRBJ1-2, with 7 bases aligning to TRBD1. The V gene's germline CDR1 is ENHRY and CDR2 SYGVKD. After removal of 0 bases from V and 13 bases from J, the junction contained 8 bases not matched to a gene. The length of the CDR3 is 13 residues. CDR3 nucleotide sequence: TGTGCCATCAGTGAGTCTCAACAGGGGCTTGTCACCTTC. Its protein is CAISESQQGLVTF.

This chain links TRBV7-2 with TRBJ2-5; D is perhaps TRBD2 (5 bases). Looked up from germline, CDR1 is SGHTA and CDR2 is FQGNSA. Trimming pared 5 bases from V and 6 bases from J, leaving 16 bases between. This CDR3 comprises 14 residues. As DNA, the CDR3 is TGTGCCAGCAGCAATGGGCTAGCCTTTCAGACCCAGTACTTC. Translation gives CASSNGLAFQTQYF.

As concerns this clone: The sample holds other DNA sequences that translate to the same CDR3. The chain links TRBV25-1 to TRBJ1-5; D not certain. CDR1 and CDR2 (germline): MGHDK, SYGVNS. The V end lost 1 base, the J end lost 2 bases, and 3 bases lay between the germline ends. The CDR3 consists of 13 residues. The CDR3 sequence is CASSELGNQPQHF. For the CDR3, the DNA is TGTGCCAGCAGTGAATTAGGCAATCAGCCCCAGCATTTT.

The chain carries TRBV15 and TRBJ1-1; 11 bases are a match to TRBD1. Trimming cost V 0 bases and J 5 bases; bases outside gene matches: 5. The CDR3 is 16 amino acids. Germline loops: CDR1 LNHNV, CDR2 YYDKDF (reference sequence). The CDR3 coding sequence is TGTGCCACCAGCAGAGATTACCGGGACAGGGGGACTGAAGCTTTCTTT. Its protein product is CATSRDYRDRGTEAFF.

This chain's CDR3 is CASSSSSLSGNTIYF. In nucleotides, the CDR3 is TGTGCCAGCAGCTCCTCGTCCCTCTCTGGAAACACCATATATTTT. The chain joins TRBV7-9 to TRBJ1-3; D gene ambiguous. Germline V gives CDR1 SEHNR, CDR2 FQNEAQ (reference sequence). The CDR3 has 15 amino acids. With 4 bases removed from V and 0 bases from J, the gap between germline ends came to 10 bases.

This clone has only a few counts. V usage is TRBV29-1 and J usage is TRBJ2-2; D is possibly TRBD2 (5 bases). The V gene's germline CDR1 is SQVTM and CDR2 ANQGSEA. The CDR3 totals 12 residues. Trimming left V 7 bases short and J 1 base short, with 7 bases between. CDR3 sequence (DNA): TGCAGCGCCGGGGAGAACACCGGGGAGCTGTTTTTT. Protein sequence: CSAGENTGELFF.

The V gene is TRBV30, the J gene TRBJ2-7; the match to TRBD2 covers 9 bases. CDR1 and CDR2 from the germline V gene are GTSNPN and SVGIG (reference sequence). Trimming removed 4 bases from V and 6 bases from J; junction bases left unmatched: 7. CDR3 size: 13 residues. The CDR3 loop reads CAWNQREEGEQYF. DNA for the CDR3: TGTGCCTGGAATCAGCGGGAGGAAGGCGAGCAGTACTTC. The full variable domain, in which reference TRBV30 and TRBJ2-7 provide the parts outside the CDR3, is SQTIHQWPATLVQPVGSPLSLECTVEGTSNPNLYWYRQAAGRGLQLLFYSVGIGQISSEVPQNLSASRPQDRQFILSSKKLLLSDSGFYLCAWNQREEGEQYFGPGTRLTVT.

Only a few counts were recorded for this clone. This chain uses TRBV5-1 with TRBJ2-1; D might be TRBD1 (6 bases). CDR3 length: 15 residues. With 4 bases removed from V and 4 bases from J, the gap between germline ends came to 15 bases. The germline V gene has CDR1 SGHRS and CDR2 YFSETQ. This CDR3 is CASSVAGTQYNEQFF. The CDR3 DNA reads as TGCGCCAGCAGCGTGGCCGGGACACAGTACAATGAGCAGTTCTTC.

The V gene is TRBV4-1, the J gene TRBJ2-3; D is possibly TRBD2 (6 bases). The V and J ends lost 0 bases and 3 bases respectively, with 10 bases between them. Germline CDR1 and CDR2: MGHRA and YSYEKL. The CDR3 extends over 15 amino acids. CDR3 protein: CASSQDAGTTDTQYF. In DNA form, the CDR3 reads TGCGCCAGCAGCCAAGACGCGGGAACAACAGATACGCAGTATTTT.

J is TRBJ2-2 and V is TRBV4-2; perhaps TRBD2 as D (6 bases). With 4 bases removed from V and 5 bases from J, the gap between germline ends came to 14 bases. This CDR3 has 15 amino acids. Germline V gene data show CDR1 as LGHNA and CDR2 as YNFKEQ. The CDR3 nucleotides read TGTGCCAGCAGCCGAGGAACTGCGGGGACCGGGGAGCTGTTTTTT. Its protein is CASSRGTAGTGELFF.

This clone was found many times. The chain uses TRBV7-8 and TRBJ2-5; 8 bases match TRBD1. The CDR3 covers 14 residues. The V gene end was trimmed by 4 bases and the J gene end by 2 bases; junction bases not matched to a gene: 3. Germline assignment: CDR1 SGHVS and CDR2 FQNEAQ. This chain's CDR3 is CASSSHRGQETQYF. The CDR3, as DNA: TGTGCCAGCAGCTCCCACAGGGGGCAAGAGACCCAGTACTTC.

The chain links TRBV4-2 to TRBJ1-2; 7 nucleotides line up with TRBD1. The CDR3 is made up of 16 amino acids. J lost 8 bases, V lost 4 bases, and 16 bases had no gene match. Germline V gene sequence: CDR1 LGHNA, CDR2 YNFKEQ. This chain's CDR3 is CASSRTGQFDTGGYTF. CDR3 bases: TGTGCCAGCAGCCGCACGGGACAGTTTGATACGGGGGGCTACACCTTC.

This clone showed up just a few times. The rearrangement links TRBV29-1 to TRBJ2-5; D may be TRBD2 (6 bases). V was clipped by 4 bases and J by 5 bases, with 11 bases between them. Germline CDR1 is SQVTM and CDR2 is ANQGSEA. CDR3 length: 12 amino acids. CDR3 residues: CSVASVGETQYF. The CDR3 DNA sequence: TGCAGCGTTGCTAGCGTCGGGGAGACCCAGTACTTC.

This clone appeared once. The gene calls are TRBV19 and TRBJ1-5; possible D gene TRBD1, 6 bases. Germline V CDR1 and CDR2: LNHDA, SQIVND (reference sequence). Trimming pared 5 bases from V and 6 bases from J, leaving 17 bases between. There are 15 residues in the CDR3. CDR3 nucleotides: TGTGCCAGTAGTTCGGAGGGACATTACAGTCAGCCCCAGCATTTT. It specifies CASSSEGHYSQPQHF.

This clone was found a few times. CDR3 amino acids: CSVGGPQGAREAFF. CDR3 DNA sequence: TGCAGCGTCGGAGGACCTCAGGGGGCGAGAGAAGCTTTCTTT. The rearrangement uses TRBV29-1 and TRBJ1-1; 8 bases are shared with TRBD1. CDR3 length: 14 amino acids. Unmatched junction bases numbered 14, after V lost 6 bases and J lost 8 bases. Germline CDR1 SQVTM, CDR2 ANQGSEA.

The chain is built from TRBV30 and TRBJ2-7; the D call may be TRBD1 or TRBD2 (5 bases each). The CDR3 has 11 amino acids. The germline CDR1 and CDR2 sequences are GTSNPN and SVGIG (reference sequence). The CDR3 coding sequence is TGTTCCGCGTCCGGGACCCACGAGCAGTACTTC. Protein: CSASGTHEQYF.